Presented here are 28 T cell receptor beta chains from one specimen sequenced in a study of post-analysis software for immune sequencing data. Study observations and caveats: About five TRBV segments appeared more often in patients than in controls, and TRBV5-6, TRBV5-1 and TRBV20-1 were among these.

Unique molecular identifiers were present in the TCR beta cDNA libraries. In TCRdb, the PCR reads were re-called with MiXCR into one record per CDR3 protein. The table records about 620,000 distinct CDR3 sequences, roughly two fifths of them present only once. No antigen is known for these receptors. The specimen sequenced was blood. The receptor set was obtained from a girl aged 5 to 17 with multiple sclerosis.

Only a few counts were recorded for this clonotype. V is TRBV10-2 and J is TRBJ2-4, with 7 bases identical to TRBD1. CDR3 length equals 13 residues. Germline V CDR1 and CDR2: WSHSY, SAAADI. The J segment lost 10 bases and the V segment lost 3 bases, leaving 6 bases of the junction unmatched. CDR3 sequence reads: CASSDGTASIQYF. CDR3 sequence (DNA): TGCGCCAGCAGTGACGGGACAGCCTCTATTCAGTACTTC.

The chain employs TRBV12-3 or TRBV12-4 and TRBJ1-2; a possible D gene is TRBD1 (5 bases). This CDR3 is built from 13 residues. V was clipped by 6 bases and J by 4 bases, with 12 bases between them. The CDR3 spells CASSPTVFYGYTF. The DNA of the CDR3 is TGTGCCAGCAGCCCGACAGTCTTCTATGGCTACACCTTC.

The CDR3: CSAHETGRLNEQFF. The DNA for the CDR3 is TGCAGTGCGCACGAGACAGGGAGGCTCAATGAGCAGTTCTTC. J is TRBJ2-1 and V is TRBV20-1, with a tentative D call TRBD1 (7 bases). The germline CDR1 and CDR2 sequences are DFQATT and SNEGSKA (reference sequence). Trimming removed 6 bases at V and 6 bases at J, with 18 bases between. The CDR3 covers 14 residues.

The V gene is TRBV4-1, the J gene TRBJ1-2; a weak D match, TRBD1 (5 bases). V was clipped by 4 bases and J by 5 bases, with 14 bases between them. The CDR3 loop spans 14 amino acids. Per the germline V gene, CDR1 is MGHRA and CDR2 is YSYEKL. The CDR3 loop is CASSPRAGEYGYTF. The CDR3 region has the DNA TGCGCCAGCAGCCCCCGCGCGGGGGAATATGGCTACACCTTC.

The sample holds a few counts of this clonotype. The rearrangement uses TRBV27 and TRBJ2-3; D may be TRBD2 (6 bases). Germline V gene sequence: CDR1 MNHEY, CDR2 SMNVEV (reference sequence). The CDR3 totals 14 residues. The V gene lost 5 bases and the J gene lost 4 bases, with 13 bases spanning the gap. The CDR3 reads CASSPGGAADTQYF. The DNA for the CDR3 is TGTGCCAGCAGTCCTGGAGGGGCCGCAGATACGCAGTATTTT.

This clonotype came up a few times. In DNA, the CDR3 is TGCGCCAGCAGCCGAGCGACAGGGGGCCCCATCTACGAGCAGTACTTC. It encodes CASSRATGGPIYEQYF. The rearrangement joins TRBV5-1 to TRBJ2-7; TRBD1 aligns across 10 bases. V gave up 4 bases and J gave up 3 bases; unmatched junction bases: 10. There are 16 residues in the CDR3. Germline-derived CDR1 and CDR2 are SGHRS and YFSETQ.

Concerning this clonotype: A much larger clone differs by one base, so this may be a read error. CDR3 sequence: CSVDARGGKTQFF. The CDR3 region has the DNA TGCAGCGTTGATGCTCGGGGAGGAAAGACCCAGTTCTTC. The chain combines TRBV29-1 with TRBJ2-1, with D maybe TRBD2 (6 bases). Germline assignment: CDR1 SQVTM and CDR2 ANQGSEA. This CDR3 is built from 13 residues. Trimming pared 3 bases from V and 13 bases from J, leaving 19 bases between.

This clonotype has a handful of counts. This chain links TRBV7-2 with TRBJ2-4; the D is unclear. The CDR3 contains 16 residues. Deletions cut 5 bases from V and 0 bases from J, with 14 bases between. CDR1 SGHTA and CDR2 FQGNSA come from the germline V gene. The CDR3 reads CASSPQVLLAKNIQYF. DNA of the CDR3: TGTGCCAGCAGCCCCCAGGTCCTGCTAGCCAAAAACATTCAGTACTTC.

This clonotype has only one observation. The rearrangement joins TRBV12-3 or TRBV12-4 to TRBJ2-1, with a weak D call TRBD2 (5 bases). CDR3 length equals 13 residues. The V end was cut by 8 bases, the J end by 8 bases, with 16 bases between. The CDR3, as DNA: TGTGCCAGCCGTAGGAGGAGTTTTTATGAGCAGTTCTTC. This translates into CASRRRSFYEQFF.

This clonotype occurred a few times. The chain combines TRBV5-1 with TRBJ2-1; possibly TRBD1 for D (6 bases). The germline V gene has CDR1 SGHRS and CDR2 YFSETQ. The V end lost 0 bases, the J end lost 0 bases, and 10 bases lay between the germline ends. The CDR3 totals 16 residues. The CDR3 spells CASSLGPGVSYNEQFF. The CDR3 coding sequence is TGCGCCAGCAGCTTGGGTCCAGGGGTCTCCTACAATGAGCAGTTCTTC.

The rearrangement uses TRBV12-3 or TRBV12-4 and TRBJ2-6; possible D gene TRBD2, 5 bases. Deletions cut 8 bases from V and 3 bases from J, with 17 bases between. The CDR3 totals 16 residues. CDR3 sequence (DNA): TGTGCCAGCTCTACCGCAGGACTTCTTGGGGCCAACGTCCTGACTTTC. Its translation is CASSTAGLLGANVLTF.

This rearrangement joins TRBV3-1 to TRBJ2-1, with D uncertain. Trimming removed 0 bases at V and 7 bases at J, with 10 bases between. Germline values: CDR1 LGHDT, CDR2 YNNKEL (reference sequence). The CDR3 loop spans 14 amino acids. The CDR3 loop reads CASSQDRRLNEQFF. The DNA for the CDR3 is TGTGCCAGCAGCCAAGATAGACGTTTGAATGAGCAGTTCTTC.

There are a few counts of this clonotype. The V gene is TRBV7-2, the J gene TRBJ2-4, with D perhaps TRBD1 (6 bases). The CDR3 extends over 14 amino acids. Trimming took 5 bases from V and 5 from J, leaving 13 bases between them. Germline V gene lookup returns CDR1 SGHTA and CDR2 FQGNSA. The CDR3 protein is CASSRGGSENIQYF. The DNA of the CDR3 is TGTGCCAGCAGCCGAGGGGGAAGCGAAAACATTCAGTACTTC.

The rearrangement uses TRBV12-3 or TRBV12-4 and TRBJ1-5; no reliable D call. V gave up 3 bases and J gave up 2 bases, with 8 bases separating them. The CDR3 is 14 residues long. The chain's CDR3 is CASSLHPGNQPQHF. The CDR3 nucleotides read TGTGCCAGCAGTTTGCACCCCGGCAATCAGCCCCAGCATTTT.

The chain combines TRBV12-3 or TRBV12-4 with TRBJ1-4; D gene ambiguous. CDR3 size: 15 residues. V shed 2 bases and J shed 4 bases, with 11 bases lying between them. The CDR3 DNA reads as TGTGCCAGCAGTTTAACGCAGGTTTATAATGAAAAACTGTTTTTT. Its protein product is CASSLTQVYNEKLFF.

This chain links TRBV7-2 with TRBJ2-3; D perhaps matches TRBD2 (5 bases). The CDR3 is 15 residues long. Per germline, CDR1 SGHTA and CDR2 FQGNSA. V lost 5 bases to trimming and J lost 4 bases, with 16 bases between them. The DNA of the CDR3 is TGTGCCAGCAGCCCCTGGGCAGCGGAAGCAGATACGCAGTATTTT. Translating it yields CASSPWAAEADTQYF.

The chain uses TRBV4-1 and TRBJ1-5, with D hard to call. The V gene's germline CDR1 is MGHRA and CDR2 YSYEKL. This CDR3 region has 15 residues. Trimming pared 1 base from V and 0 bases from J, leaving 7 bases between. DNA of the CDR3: TGCGCCAGCAGCCAAGGAGACAATAGCAATCAGCCCCAGCATTTT. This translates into CASSQGDNSNQPQHF.

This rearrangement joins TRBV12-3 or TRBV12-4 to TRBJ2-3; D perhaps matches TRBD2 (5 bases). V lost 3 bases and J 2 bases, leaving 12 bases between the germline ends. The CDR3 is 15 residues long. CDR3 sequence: CASSFWESSTDTQYF. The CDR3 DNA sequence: TGTGCCAGCAGTTTTTGGGAGAGCTCCACAGATACGCAGTATTTT.

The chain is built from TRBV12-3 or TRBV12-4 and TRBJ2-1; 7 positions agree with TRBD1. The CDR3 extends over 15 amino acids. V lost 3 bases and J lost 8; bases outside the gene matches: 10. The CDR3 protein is CASSFRQGLIDEQFF. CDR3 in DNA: TGTGCCAGCAGTTTCCGACAGGGCCTTATCGATGAGCAGTTCTTC.

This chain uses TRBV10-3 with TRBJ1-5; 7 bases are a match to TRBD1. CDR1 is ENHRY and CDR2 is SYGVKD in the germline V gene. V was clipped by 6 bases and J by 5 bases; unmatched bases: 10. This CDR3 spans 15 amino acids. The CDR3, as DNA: TGTGCCATCAGCCAACGGGCAGGGGGGGATCAGCCCCAGCATTTT. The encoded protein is CAISQRAGGDQPQHF.

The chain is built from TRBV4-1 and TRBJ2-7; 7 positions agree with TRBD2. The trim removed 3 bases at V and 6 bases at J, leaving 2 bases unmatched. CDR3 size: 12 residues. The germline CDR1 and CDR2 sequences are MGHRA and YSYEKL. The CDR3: CASSHGGGEQYF. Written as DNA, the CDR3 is TGCGCCAGCAGCCACGGCGGGGGCGAGCAGTACTTC.

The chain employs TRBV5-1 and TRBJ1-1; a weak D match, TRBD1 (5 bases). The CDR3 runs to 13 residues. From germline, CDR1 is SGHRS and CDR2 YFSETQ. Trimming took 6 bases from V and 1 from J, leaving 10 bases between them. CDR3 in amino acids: CASTRQPNTEAFF. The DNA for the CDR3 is TGCGCCAGCACTCGACAGCCGAACACTGAAGCTTTCTTT.

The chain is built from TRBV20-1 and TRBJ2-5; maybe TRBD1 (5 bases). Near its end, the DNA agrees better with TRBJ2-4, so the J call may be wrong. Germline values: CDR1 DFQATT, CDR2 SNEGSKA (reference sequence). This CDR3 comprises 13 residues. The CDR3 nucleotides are TGCAGTGCTAGGGACGGTAGGACATACATTCAGTACTTC. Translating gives CSARDGRTYIQYF.

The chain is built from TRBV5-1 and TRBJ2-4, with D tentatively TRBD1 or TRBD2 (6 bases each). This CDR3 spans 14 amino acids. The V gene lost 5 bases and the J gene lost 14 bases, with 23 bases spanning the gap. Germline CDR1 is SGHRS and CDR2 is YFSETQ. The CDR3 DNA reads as TGCGCCAGCAGTCCGGGGGCCGACCACTACGAGAAGTACTTC. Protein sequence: CASSPGADHYEKYF.

Here the CDR3 DNA reads TGTGCCAGCAGCGTCGGGACAGACCTCAGCTACACCTTC. Amino acids: CASSVGTDLSYTF. The rearrangement uses TRBV12-3 or TRBV12-4 and TRBJ1-2; 7 nucleotides align to TRBD1. The CDR3 is made up of 13 amino acids. V lost 6 bases to trimming and J lost 9 bases; unmatched junction nucleotides: 10.

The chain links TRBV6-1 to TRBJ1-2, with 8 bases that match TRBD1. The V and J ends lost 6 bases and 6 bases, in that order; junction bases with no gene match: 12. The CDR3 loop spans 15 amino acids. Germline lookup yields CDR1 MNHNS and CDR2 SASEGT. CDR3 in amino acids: CASSPFGQGSDGYTF. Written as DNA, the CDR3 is TGTGCCAGCAGCCCGTTCGGACAGGGTAGCGATGGCTACACCTTC.

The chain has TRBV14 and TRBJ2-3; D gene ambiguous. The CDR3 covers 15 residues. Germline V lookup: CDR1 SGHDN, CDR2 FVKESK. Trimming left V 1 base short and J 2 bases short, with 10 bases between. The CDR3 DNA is TGTGCCAGCAGCCAAGTAGGCTCACTCACAGATACGCAGTATTTT. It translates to CASSQVGSLTDTQYF. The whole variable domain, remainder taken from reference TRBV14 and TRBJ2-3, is EAGVTQFPSHSVIEKGQTVTLRCDPISGHDNLYWYRRVMGKEIKFLLHFVKESKQDESGMPNNRFLAERTGGTYSTLKVQPAELEDSGVYFCASSQVGSLTDTQYFGPGTRLTVL.

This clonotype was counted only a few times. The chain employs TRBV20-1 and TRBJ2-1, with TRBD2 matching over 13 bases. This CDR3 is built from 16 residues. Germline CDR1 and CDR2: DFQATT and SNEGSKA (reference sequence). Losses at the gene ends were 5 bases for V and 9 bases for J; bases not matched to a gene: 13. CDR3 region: CSARRLAGGPTGEQFF. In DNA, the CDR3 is TGCAGTGCTCGACGACTAGCGGGGGGCCCGACAGGTGAGCAGTTCTTC.